This is a list of T cell receptor beta chains from one sample in a study of T cells in Graves' hyperthyroidism and ophthalmopathy. Each CDR3 protein is one row after TCRdb ran MiXCR on the multiplex PCR reads. This table holds hundreds of thousands of distinct CDR3 sequences, just under 20% found once. Sequencing used blood. The receptors here all came from a man in his forties with Graves' ophthalmopathy. The CDR3 runs from the conserved cysteine through the conserved F or W. A D gene is named only where the DNA matches it firmly. Size is stated for part of the rows, as once, few or many counts, or as a class when the clone is expanded.

clone_size: .; j_call: TRBJ1-2; cdr3_length: 15; d_call: .; v_call: TRBV9; cdr3_nt: TGTGCCAGCAGCGTCGGGGGCGGCCCGTTCTATGGCTACACCTTC; cdr3_aa: CASSVGGGPFYGYTF
clone_size: many; j_call: TRBJ1-4; cdr3_length: 16; d_call: .; v_call: TRBV2; cdr3_nt: TGTGCCAGCAGCCTTCGGACAGCGTCAACTAATGAAAAACTGTTTTTT; cdr3_aa: CASSLRTASTNEKLFF
clone_size: few; j_call: TRBJ2-3; cdr3_length: 14; d_call: .; v_call: TRBV20-1; cdr3_nt: TGCAGCGTTGCACGGGGGGCTGGCACAGATACGCAGTATTTT; cdr3_aa: CSVARGAGTDTQYF
clone_size: many; j_call: TRBJ1-2; cdr3_length: 15; d_call: .; v_call: TRBV12-3/TRBV12-4; cdr3_nt: TGTGCCAGCAGTTTACGCCAGGGCGGATACTATGGCTACACCTTC; cdr3_aa: CASSLRQGGYYGYTF
clone_size: .; j_call: TRBJ2-5; cdr3_length: 14; d_call: TRBD2; v_call: TRBV6-1; cdr3_nt: TGTGCCAGCAGTATCGGACTAGGATTAGAGACCCAGTACTTC; cdr3_aa: CASSIGLGLETQYF
clone_size: .; j_call: TRBJ1-2; cdr3_length: 18; d_call: TRBD1; v_call: TRBV7-2; cdr3_nt: TGTGCCAGCAGCGGCGAGGGACAGGGGGCCGTACCTAACTATGGCTACACCTTC; cdr3_aa: CASSGEGQGAVPNYGYTF
clone_size: .; j_call: TRBJ1-2; cdr3_length: 13; d_call: .; v_call: TRBV20-1; cdr3_nt: TGCAGTGCTACCCCGGGAGGATACTATGGCTACACCTTC; cdr3_aa: CSATPGGYYGYTF
clone_size: few; j_call: TRBJ2-3; cdr3_length: 14; d_call: TRBD2; v_call: TRBV20-1; cdr3_nt: TGCAGTGCTTTAGCGGGGGGCAGCACAGATACGCAGTATTTT; cdr3_aa: CSALAGGSTDTQYF
clone_size: few; j_call: TRBJ2-4; cdr3_length: 13; d_call: .; v_call: TRBV5-5; cdr3_nt: TGTGCCAGCAGCTATATGGGTGGAAACATTCAGTACTTC; cdr3_aa: CASSYMGGNIQYF
clone_size: .; j_call: TRBJ2-5; cdr3_length: 14; d_call: .; v_call: TRBV9; cdr3_nt: TGTGCCAGCAGCGTAGTTGGGGCATCAGGGACCCAGTACTTC; cdr3_aa: CASSVVGASGTQYF
clone_size: .; j_call: TRBJ2-1; cdr3_length: 13; d_call: TRBD2; v_call: TRBV30; cdr3_nt: TGTGCCTGCCTGCGTACTAGCGGGCGTGAGCAGTTCTTC; cdr3_aa: CACLRTSGREQFF
clone_size: .; j_call: TRBJ1-3; cdr3_length: 15; d_call: .; v_call: TRBV20-1; cdr3_nt: TGCAGTGCTAGTACAGGGAGGTCCTCTGGAAACACCATATATTTT; cdr3_aa: CSASTGRSSGNTIYF
clone_size: .; j_call: TRBJ2-7; cdr3_length: 14; d_call: .; v_call: TRBV15; cdr3_nt: TGTGCCACCAAGCCGGCACAGGGTCCTGGCGAGCAGTACTTC; cdr3_aa: CATKPAQGPGEQYF
clone_size: many; j_call: TRBJ2-7; cdr3_length: 13; d_call: .; v_call: TRBV6-2/TRBV6-3; cdr3_nt: TGTGCCAGCAGTTACAAAGTTTCCAACGAGCAGTACTTC; cdr3_aa: CASSYKVSNEQYF
clone_size: many; j_call: TRBJ2-3; cdr3_length: 13; d_call: TRBD2; v_call: TRBV27; cdr3_nt: TGTGCCAGCAGTCCCTTAAACGGGAGGACGCAGTATTTT; cdr3_aa: CASSPLNGRTQYF
clone_size: .; j_call: TRBJ2-5; cdr3_length: 13; d_call: .; v_call: TRBV10-2; cdr3_nt: TGCGCCAGCAGTGAGTCCAGTGTAGAGACCCAGTACTTC; cdr3_aa: CASSESSVETQYF
clone_size: many; j_call: TRBJ1-1; cdr3_length: 16; d_call: .; v_call: TRBV11-1; cdr3_nt: TGTGCCAGCAGCTTGGTTAGAGGCCCTCCGAACACTGAAGCTTTCTTT; cdr3_aa: CASSLVRGPPNTEAFF
clone_size: many; j_call: TRBJ2-3; cdr3_length: 12; d_call: .; v_call: TRBV30; cdr3_nt: TGTGCCTGGAGTTCCGACACAGATACGCAGTATTTT; cdr3_aa: CAWSSDTDTQYF
clone_size: .; j_call: TRBJ1-2; cdr3_length: 15; d_call: .; v_call: TRBV5-1; cdr3_nt: TGCGCCAGCAGCTTGGGGCGAGGGTCCCTTTATGGCTACACCTTC; cdr3_aa: CASSLGRGSLYGYTF
clone_size: many; j_call: TRBJ1-2; cdr3_length: 13; d_call: .; v_call: TRBV28; cdr3_nt: TGTGCCAGCAGTCCCCCAGGGAATCAAGGCTACACCTTC; cdr3_aa: CASSPPGNQGYTF
clone_size: many; j_call: TRBJ2-3; cdr3_length: 15; d_call: TRBD2; v_call: TRBV20-1; cdr3_nt: TGCAGTGCTAGAGAGGGACTAGCGGGAGGGCACACGCAGTATTTT; cdr3_aa: CSAREGLAGGHTQYF
clone_size: .; j_call: TRBJ2-5; cdr3_length: 13; d_call: .; v_call: TRBV30; cdr3_nt: TGTGCCTGGAGTGTTGGGCATAAAGAGACCCAGTACTTC; cdr3_aa: CAWSVGHKETQYF
clone_size: many; j_call: TRBJ1-2; cdr3_length: 13; d_call: .; v_call: TRBV18; cdr3_nt: TGTGCCAGCTCACGAGACAGCGCATATGGCTACACCTTC; cdr3_aa: CASSRDSAYGYTF
clone_size: few; j_call: TRBJ2-5; cdr3_length: 12; d_call: .; v_call: TRBV6-2/TRBV6-3; cdr3_nt: TGTGCCAGCAGTCCCCCGGCCCCTCAACAGTACTTC; cdr3_aa: CASSPPAPQQYF
clone_size: few; j_call: TRBJ1-5; cdr3_length: 15; d_call: .; v_call: TRBV6-2/TRBV6-3; cdr3_nt: TGTGCCAGCAGTTACTTCGGGTCAGACAATCAGCCCCAGCATTTT; cdr3_aa: CASSYFGSDNQPQHF